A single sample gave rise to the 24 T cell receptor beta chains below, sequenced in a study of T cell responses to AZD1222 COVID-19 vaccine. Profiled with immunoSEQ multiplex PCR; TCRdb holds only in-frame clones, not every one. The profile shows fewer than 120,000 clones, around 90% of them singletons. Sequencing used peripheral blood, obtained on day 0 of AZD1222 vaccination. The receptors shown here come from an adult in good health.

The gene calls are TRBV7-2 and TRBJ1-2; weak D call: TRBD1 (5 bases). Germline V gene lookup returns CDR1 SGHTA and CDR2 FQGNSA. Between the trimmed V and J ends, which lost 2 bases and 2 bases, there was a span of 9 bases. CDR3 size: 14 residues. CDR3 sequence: CASSLTRANYGYTF. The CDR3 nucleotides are TGTGCCAGCAGCTTAACCAGGGCCAACTATGGCTACACCTTC.

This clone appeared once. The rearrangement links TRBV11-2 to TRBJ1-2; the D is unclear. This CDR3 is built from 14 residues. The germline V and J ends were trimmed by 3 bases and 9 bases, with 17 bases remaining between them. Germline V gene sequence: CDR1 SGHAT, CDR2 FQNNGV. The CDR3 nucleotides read TGTGCCAGCAGCTTTCTTCCGGGAGAGTCCAGCTACACCTTC. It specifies CASSFLPGESSYTF.

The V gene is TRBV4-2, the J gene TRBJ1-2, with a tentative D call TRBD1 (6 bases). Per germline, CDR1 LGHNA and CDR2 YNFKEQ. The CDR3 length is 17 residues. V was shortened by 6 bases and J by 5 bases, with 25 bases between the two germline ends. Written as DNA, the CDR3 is TGTGCCAGCAGTCAAATCTCTGGACGGACAGAGGAATATGGCTACACCTTC. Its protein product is CASSQISGRTEEYGYTF.

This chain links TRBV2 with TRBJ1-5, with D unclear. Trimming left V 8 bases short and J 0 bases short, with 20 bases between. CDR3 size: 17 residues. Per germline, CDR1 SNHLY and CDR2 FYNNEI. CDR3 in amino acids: CASDLRRQSYSNQPQHF. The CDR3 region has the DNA TGTGCCAGCGATCTGAGGAGGCAGTCCTATAGCAATCAGCCCCAGCATTTT.

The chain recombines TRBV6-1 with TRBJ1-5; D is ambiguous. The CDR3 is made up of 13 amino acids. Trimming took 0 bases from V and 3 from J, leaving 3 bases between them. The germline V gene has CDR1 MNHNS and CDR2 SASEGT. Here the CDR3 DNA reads TGTGCCAGCAGTGAAGCAATCAATCAGCCCCAGCATTTT. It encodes CASSEAINQPQHF.

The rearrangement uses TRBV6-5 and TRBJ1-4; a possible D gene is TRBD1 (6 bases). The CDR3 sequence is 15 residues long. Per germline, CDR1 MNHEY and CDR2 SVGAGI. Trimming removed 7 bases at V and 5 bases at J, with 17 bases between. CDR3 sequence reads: CASMQGGRGNEKLFF. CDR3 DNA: TGTGCCAGCATGCAAGGGGGGCGCGGGAATGAAAAACTGTTTTTT.

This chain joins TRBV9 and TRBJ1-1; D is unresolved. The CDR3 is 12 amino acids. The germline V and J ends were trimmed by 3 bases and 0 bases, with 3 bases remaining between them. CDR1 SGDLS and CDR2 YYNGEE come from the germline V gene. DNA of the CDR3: TGTGCCAGCAGCGCCATGAACACTGAAGCTTTCTTT. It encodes CASSAMNTEAFF.

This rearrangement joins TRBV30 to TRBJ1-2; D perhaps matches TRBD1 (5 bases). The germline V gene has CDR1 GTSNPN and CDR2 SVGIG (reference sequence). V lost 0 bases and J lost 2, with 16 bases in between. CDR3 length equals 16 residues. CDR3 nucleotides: TGTGCCTGGAGTGTAGGTGGCGGGGGTAGAAACTATGGCTACACCTTC. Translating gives CAWSVGGGGRNYGYTF.

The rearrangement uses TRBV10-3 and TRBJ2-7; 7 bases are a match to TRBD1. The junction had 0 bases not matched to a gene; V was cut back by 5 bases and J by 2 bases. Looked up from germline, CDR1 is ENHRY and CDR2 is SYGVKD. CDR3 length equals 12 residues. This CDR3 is CAISTGAYEQYF. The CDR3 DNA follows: TGTGCCATCAGTACAGGGGCCTACGAGCAGTACTTC.

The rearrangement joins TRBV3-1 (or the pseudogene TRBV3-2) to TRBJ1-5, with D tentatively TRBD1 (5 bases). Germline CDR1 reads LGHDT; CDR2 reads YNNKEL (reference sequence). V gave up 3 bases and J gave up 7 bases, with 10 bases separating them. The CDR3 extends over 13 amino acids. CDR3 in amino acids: CASSQGGWQPQHF. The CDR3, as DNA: TGTGCCAGCAGCCAGGGGGGTTGGCAGCCCCAGCATTTT.

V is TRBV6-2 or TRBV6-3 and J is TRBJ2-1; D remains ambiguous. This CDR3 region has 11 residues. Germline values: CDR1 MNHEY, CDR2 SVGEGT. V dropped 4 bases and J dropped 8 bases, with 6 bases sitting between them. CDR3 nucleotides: TGTGCCAGCAGTTTCGGTCATGAGCAGTTCTTC. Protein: CASSFGHEQFF.

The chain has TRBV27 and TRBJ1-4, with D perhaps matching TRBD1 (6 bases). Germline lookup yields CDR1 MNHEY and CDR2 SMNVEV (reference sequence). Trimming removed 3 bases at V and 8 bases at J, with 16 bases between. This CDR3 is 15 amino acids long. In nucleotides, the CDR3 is TGTGCCAGCAGTTTTCTACAGGGTGCCATGGAAAAACTGTTTTTT. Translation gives CASSFLQGAMEKLFF.

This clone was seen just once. The CDR3 protein is CASSNHPGLSTDTQYF. CDR3 DNA sequence: TGTGCCAGCAGCAACCATCCGGGACTCAGCACAGATACGCAGTATTTT. The chain recombines TRBV5-5 with TRBJ2-3; possible D gene TRBD2, 6 bases. Trimming removed 4 bases at V and 0 bases at J, with 15 bases between. The CDR3 loop spans 16 amino acids. CDR1 is SGHKS and CDR2 is YYEKEE in the germline V gene (reference sequence).

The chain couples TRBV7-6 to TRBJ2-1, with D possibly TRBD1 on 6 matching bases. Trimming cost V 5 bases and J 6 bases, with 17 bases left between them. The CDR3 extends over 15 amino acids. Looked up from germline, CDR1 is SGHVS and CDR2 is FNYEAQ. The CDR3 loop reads CASSAASNRANEQFF. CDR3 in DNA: TGTGCCAGCAGCGCTGCTAGTAACAGGGCCAATGAGCAGTTCTTC.

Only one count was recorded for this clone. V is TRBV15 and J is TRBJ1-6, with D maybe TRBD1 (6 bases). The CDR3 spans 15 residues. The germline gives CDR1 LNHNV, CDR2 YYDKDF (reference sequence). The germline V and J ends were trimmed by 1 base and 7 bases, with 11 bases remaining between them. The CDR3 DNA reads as TGTGCCACCAGCAGAGCTTACAGGGACAATTCACCCCTCCACTTT. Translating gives CATSRAYRDNSPLHF.

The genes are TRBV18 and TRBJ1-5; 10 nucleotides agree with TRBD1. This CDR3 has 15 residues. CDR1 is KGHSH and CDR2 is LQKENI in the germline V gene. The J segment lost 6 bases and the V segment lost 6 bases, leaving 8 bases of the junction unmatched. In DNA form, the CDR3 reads TGTGCCAGCTCCCCAGATGGGACAGGGGCTCAGCCCCAGCATTTT. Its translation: CASSPDGTGAQPQHF.

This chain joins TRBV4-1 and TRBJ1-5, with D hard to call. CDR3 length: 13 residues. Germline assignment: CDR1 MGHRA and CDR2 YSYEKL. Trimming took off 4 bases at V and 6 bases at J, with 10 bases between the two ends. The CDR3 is CASSPSRGQPQHF. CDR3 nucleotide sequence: TGCGCCAGCAGCCCATCACGGGGTCAGCCCCAGCATTTT.

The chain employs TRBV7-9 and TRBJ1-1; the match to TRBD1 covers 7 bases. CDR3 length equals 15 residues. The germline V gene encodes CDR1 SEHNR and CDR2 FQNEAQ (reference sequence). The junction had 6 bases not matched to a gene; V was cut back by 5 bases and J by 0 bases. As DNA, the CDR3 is TGTGCCAGCAGCACTTTAGGGACAGTGAACACTGAAGCTTTCTTT. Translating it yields CASSTLGTVNTEAFF.

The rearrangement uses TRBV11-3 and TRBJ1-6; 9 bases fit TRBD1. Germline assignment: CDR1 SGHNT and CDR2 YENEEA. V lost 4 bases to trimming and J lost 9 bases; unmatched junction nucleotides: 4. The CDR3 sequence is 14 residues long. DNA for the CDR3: TGTGCCAGCAGCTCCCGGGACAGGGTTTCACCCCTCCACTTT. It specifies CASSSRDRVSPLHF.

As DNA, the CDR3 is TGTGCCAGTAGACAGGGTACGAATGAGCAGTTCTTC. Amino acid sequence: CASRQGTNEQFF. The chain carries TRBV19 and TRBJ2-1; possible D gene TRBD1, 6 bases. Deletions cut 6 bases from V and 7 bases from J, with 10 bases between. The germline V gene encodes CDR1 LNHDA and CDR2 SQIVND (reference sequence). The CDR3 has 12 residues. Supplemented by reference TRBV19 and TRBJ2-1, the full variable domain reads DGGITQSPKYLFRKEGQNVTLSCEQNLNHDAMYWYRQDPGQGLRLIYYSQIVNDFQKGDIAEGYSVSREKKESFPLTVTSAQKNPTAFYLCASRQGTNEQFFGPGTRLTVL.

The CDR3 loop reads CSVRQDYGYTF. Here the CDR3 DNA reads TGCAGCGTACGTCAGGACTATGGCTACACCTTC. The chain uses TRBV29-1 and TRBJ1-2, with D unresolved. The CDR3 has 11 residues. Germline CDR1 reads SQVTM; CDR2 reads ANQGSEA. V lost 6 bases and J 3 bases, leaving 8 bases between the germline ends.

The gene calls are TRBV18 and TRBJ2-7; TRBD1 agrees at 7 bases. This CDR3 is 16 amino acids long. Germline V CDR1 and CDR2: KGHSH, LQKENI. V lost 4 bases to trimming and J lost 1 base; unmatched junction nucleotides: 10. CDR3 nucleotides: TGTGCCAGCTCACTCGGACAGGCTCTTTCGTCCTACGAGCAGTACTTC. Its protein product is CASSLGQALSSYEQYF.

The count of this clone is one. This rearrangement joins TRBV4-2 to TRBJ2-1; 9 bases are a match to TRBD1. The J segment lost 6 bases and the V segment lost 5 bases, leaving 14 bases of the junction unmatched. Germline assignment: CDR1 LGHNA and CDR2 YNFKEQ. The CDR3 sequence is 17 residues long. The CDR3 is CASSRSPQGAKSNEQFF. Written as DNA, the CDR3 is TGTGCCAGCAGCAGGTCACCACAGGGGGCGAAAAGCAATGAGCAGTTCTTC.

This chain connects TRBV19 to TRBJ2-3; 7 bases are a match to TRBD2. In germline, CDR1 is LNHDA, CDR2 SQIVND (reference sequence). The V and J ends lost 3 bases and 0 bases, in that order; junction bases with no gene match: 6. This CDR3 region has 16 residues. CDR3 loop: CASSIPGGTSTDTQYF. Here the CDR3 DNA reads TGTGCCAGTAGTATCCCGGGAGGTACTAGCACAGATACGCAGTATTTT.